Described below is a single T cell receptor (beta chain) sequence and its context. The V segment lost 0 bases and the J segment 4 bases; nucleotides outside the gene matches: 8. Looked up from germline, CDR1 is LGHNA and CDR2 is YSLEER. The CDR3 totals 17 residues. This specimen comes from a study of T-cell reconstitution after alpha-beta-depleted transplantation in children. Library preparation (for TCRbeta) was performed with unique molecular identifiers. TCRdb processed the PCR reads anew with MiXCR; each CDR3 protein has one entry. The sample carries about 610,000 distinct CDR3 sequences, under 12% recorded once.

The clonotype originates from a human donor who donated a stem cell graft to a child with acute myeloid leukemia. The chain couples TRBV4-3 to TRBJ2-3, with TRBD2 matching over 9 bases. This material consisted of PBMCs from the stem cell graft donor, taken from the stem cell graft. CDR3: CASSQDPAGGVADTQYF. The CDR3 region has the DNA TGCGCCAGCAGCCAAGATCCGGCGGGAGGGGTGGCAGATACGCAGTATTTT.